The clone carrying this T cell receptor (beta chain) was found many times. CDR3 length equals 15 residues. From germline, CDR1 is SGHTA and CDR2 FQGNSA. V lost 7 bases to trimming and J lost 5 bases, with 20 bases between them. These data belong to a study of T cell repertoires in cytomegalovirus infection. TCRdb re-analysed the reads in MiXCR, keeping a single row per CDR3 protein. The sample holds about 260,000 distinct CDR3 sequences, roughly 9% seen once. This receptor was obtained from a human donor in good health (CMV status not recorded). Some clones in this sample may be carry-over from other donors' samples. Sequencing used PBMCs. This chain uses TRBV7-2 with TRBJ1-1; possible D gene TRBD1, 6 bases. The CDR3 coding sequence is TGTGCCAGCACCCAAGGGCGGATGAGGGGGACTGAAGCTTTCTTT. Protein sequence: CASTQGRMRGTEAFF.